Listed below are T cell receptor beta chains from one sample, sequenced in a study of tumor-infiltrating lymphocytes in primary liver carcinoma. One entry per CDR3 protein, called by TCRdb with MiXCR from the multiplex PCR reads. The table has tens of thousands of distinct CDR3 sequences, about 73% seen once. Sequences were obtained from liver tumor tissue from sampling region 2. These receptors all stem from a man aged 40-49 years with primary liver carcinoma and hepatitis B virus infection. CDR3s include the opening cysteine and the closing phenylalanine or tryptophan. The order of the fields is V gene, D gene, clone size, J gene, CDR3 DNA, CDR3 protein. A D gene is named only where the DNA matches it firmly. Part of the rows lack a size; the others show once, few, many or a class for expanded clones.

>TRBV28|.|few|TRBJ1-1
TGTGCCGTAGGTCCAGATGGTGGGAACACTGAAGCTTTCTTT
CAVGPDGGNTEAFF
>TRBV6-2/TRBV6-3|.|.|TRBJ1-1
TGTGCCAGCAGTTACCCAGGTGACACTGAAGCTTTCTTT
CASSYPGDTEAFF
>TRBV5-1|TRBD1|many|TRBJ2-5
TGCGCCAGCAGCTCAACTACAGGGGGTATGGAGACCCAGTACTTC
CASSSTTGGMETQYF
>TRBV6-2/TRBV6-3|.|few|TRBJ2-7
TGTGCCAGCAGCACTCTGACTAGTGGAGGGTATGAGCAATACTTC
CASSTLTSGGYEQYF
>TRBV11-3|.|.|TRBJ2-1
TGTACCAGCTGCCGTACCCGAGACACCTACAATGAGCAGCTCTTC
CTSCRTRDTYNEQLF
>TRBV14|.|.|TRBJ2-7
TGTGCAAGCAGCCATACAGGAGGCGCAGGATATGAGCAGTACTTC
CASSHTGGAGYEQYF
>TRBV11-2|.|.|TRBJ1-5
TGTGCCTGCAGCTTAGTGGGGGTAACAGGGAGCTATCAGCCCCAGCATTTT
CACSLVGVTGSYQPQHF
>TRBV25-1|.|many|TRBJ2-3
TGTGCCAGCAGTGATAGTAGGGCAGGGGCAGATACGCAGTATTTT
CASSDSRAGADTQYF
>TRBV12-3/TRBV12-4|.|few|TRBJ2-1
TGTGTCAGCAGTAGGGGCAACGAGCAGTTCTTC
CVSSRGNEQFF
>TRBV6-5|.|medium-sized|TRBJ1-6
TGTGCCAGCAGCCCTAAGCCGAATTCACCCCTCCACTTT
CASSPKPNSPLHF
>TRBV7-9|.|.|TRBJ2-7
TGTGCCAGCAGCCTATGCAGCTCCTACGAGCAGTACTTC
CASSLCSSYEQYF
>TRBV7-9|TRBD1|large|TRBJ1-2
TGTGCCAGCAGATGGGACAGGGGGTTTCATGGCTACACCTTC
CASRWDRGFHGYTF
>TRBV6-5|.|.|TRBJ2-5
TGTGCCAACATGGGGTACCAAGAGACCCAGTACTTC
CANMGYQETQYF
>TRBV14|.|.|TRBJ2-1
TGTGCCTGCAGCCAAGTTCGGGCAGGGAGCATTGAGCAGTTCTTC
CACSQVRAGSIEQFF
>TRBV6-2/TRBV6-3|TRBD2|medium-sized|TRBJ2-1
TGTGCCAGCAAGGGAAGCGGGAGGACCGAGCAGTTCTTC
CASKGSGRTEQFF
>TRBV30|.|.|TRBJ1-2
TGTGCCTGGAGTTTTCAGGGAGCGAAGTATGGCTACACCTTC
CAWSFQGAKYGYTF
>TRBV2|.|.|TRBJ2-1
TGTGCCAGCAGTGGACTAACGGGCCGACAAAGCTCCTACAATGAGCAGTTCTTC
CASSGLTGRQSSYNEQFF
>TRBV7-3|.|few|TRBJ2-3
TGTGCCAGCAGCTTAAGGGCGGGCCAAGGGGCCACAGATACGCAGTATTTT
CASSLRAGQGATDTQYF
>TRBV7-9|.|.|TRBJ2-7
TGTGCCAGCAGCCTCGGGCTAGTGGAGCAGCACTTC
CASSLGLVEQHF
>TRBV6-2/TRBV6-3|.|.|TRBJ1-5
TGTGCCAGCAGCGCTCGGACAGACACTAGCAATCAACCCCAGCATTTT
CASSARTDTSNQPQHF
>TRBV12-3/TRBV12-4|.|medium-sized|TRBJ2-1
TGTGCCAGCAGTTTCCGTCGGTCGGATGAGCAGTTCTTC
CASSFRRSDEQFF
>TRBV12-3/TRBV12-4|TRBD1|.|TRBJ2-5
TGTGCCAGCAGATTAGACCCGGGGACAGAAGAGACCCAGTACTTC
CASRLDPGTEETQYF
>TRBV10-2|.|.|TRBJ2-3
TGCGCCAGTAGCGTCACAGATACGCAGTTTTTT
CASSVTDTQFF
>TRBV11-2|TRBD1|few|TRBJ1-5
TGTGCCAGGAGATTAGGGACAGATCAGCCCCAGCATTTT
CARRLGTDQPQHF
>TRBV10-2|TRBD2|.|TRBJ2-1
TGCGCCAACAGTGACTGGACTAGCGGGATCAGCAATGAGCAGTTCTTC
CANSDWTSGISNEQFF
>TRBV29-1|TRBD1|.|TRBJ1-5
TGCAGCGCCAGACAGGGTAATCAGCCCCAGCATTTT
CSARQGNQPQHF
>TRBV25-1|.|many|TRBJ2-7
TGTGCCAGCAGTGGTGGCCACTCCTCCTACGAGCAGTACTTC
CASSGGHSSYEQYF
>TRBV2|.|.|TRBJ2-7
TGTGCCATCAGTGTGCAGGGCCGCGAGCAGTACTTC
CAISVQGREQYF
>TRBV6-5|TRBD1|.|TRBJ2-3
TGTGCCAGCAGTCGGACAGGGGGCACAGGTACTCAGTATTTT
CASSRTGGTGTQYF
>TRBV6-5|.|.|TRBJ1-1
TGTGCCAGCGGTCCCCCCACGGGGGCGGTAGGTACCGCTGAAGCTTTCTTT
CASGPPTGAVGTAEAFF
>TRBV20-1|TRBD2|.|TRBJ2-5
TGCAGTGCTACCAACGTAGCGGGAGGAGTACAAGAGACCCAGTACTTC
CSATNVAGGVQETQYF
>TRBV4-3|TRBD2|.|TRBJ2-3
TGCACCAACAGCCAAGATCTTCTCTCCGGGACTAGCGGGAGAGCAGATACGCAGTATTTT
CTNSQDLLSGTSGRADTQYF
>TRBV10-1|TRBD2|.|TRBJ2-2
TGCGCCGCTAGGGCTAGCGGGATCGTCGAGGAGCTGTTTTTT
CAARASGIVEELFF
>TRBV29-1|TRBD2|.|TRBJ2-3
TGCAGTATCGGGGCGGGAGCCGGCACAGATACGCAGTATTTT
CSIGAGAGTDTQYF
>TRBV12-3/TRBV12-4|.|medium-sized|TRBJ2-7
TGTGCCAGCAGTCCCCGTGGCGGACCATACGAGCAGTACTTC
CASSPRGGPYEQYF
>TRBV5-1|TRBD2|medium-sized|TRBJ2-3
TGCGCCAGCAGCTTACTAGCGGGCACAGATACGCAGTATTTT
CASSLLAGTDTQYF